These T cell receptor beta chains were read from a single sample in a study of blood T cell repertoires in COVID-19. Produced via immunoSEQ multiplex PCR; TCRdb's table is partial and in-frame only. Here the sample spans about 250,000 clones, roughly 80% being singletons. Sequencing was carried out using PBMCs or T cells enriched from blood (not recorded which). The receptors derive from a man between 40 and 49 years old who had been exposed to COVID-19. The CDR3 runs from the conserved cysteine through the conserved F or W. The D gene is left open where the match is weak.

j_call v_call d_call cdr3_aa
TRBJ2-1 TRBV30 - CAWRLYGVNEQFF
TRBJ1-4 TRBV7-6 - CASSLTGVTNEKLFF
TRBJ1-3 TRBV9 - CASSVAVSGNTIYF
TRBJ1-1 TRBV7-3 - CASSLNGLDTEAFF
TRBJ2-7 TRBV7-3 - CASSLSTGSGEQYF
TRBJ2-7 TRBV6-5 TRBD1 CAEGDRGLYEQYF
TRBJ1-4 TRBV19 TRBD1 CASSKQGWYEKLFF
TRBJ1-1 TRBV29-1 - CSVRGLSVEAFF
TRBJ2-7 TRBV7-9 TRBD2 CASSPTSGATYEQYF
TRBJ2-7 TRBV6-2/TRBV6-3 TRBD2 CASSYLGRRTSGAYEQYF
TRBJ2-6 TRBV30 TRBD1 CAWKRDRASSGANVLTF
TRBJ2-5 TRBV11-2 - CASSLGQFQETQYF
TRBJ1-5 TRBV30 - CAWSVRSFRQPQHF
TRBJ2-7 TRBV7-3 TRBD1 CASSLFGGQGAQEQYF
TRBJ1-2 TRBV13 - CASSSGGSYGYTF
TRBJ2-7 TRBV3-1/TRBV3-2 - CASSLRGSDEQYF
TRBJ2-7 TRBV18 TRBD1 CASSLGTGVYEQYF
TRBJ1-2 TRBV5-1 TRBD1 CASSLDQGALRMRGYTF
TRBJ1-1 TRBV10-3 - CAIKLSAGGTEAFF
TRBJ2-7 TRBV11-2 TRBD2 CASSLVSGGYEQYF
TRBJ2-1 TRBV7-9 - CASSLEPVVNPQQFF
TRBJ2-3 TRBV3-1/TRBV3-2 TRBD2 CASSFSSGKTDTQYF
TRBJ1-4 TRBV3-1/TRBV3-2 TRBD1 CASSPPRGTGNEKLFF
TRBJ2-7 TRBV19 TRBD1 CASRPKWTGATEQYF
TRBJ2-2 TRBV10-1 - CASSAQKNTGELFF
TRBJ1-2 TRBV28 - CASSLTEYGYTF
TRBJ1-1 TRBV11-2 - CASRVNKNTEAFF
TRBJ1-5 TRBV6-5 - CASSTQGDQPQHF
TRBJ2-1 TRBV2 - CASRPTGGYNEQFF
TRBJ1-5 TRBV2 - CASSLFNQPQHF
TRBJ1-3 TRBV19 TRBD1 CASSTHRGQLTGPGEF
TRBJ1-4 TRBV30 - CAWMGGGGEKLFF
TRBJ2-1 TRBV11-3 - CASSTFALVTSYNEQFF
TRBJ2-1 TRBV5-1 - CASSFVGGKYNEQFF
TRBJ2-5 TRBV24-1 TRBD2 CATSSGQETQYF
TRBJ2-1 TRBV7-9 - CASSLALVGNEQFF
TRBJ2-1 TRBV28 - CASSSFNNEQFF
TRBJ2-3 TRBV9 - CASSAWGLETDTQYF
TRBJ1-4 TRBV21-1 - CASSKTKITVGTEDEKLFF
TRBJ2-7 TRBV7-9 TRBD2 CASSPSAGRGDYEQYF
TRBJ1-3 TRBV12-3/TRBV12-4 - CASSLQGNTIYF
TRBJ2-7 TRBV3-1/TRBV3-2 - CASSHQGSEQYF